This TCR beta chain came from a study of blood T cell repertoires in COVID-19. Study-wide background: Samples came from the United States, Italy and Spain, spanning acute and convalescent COVID-19. Sources were T cells, B-cell-depleted T cells, or PBMCs; the material itself was cDNA or gDNA.

Trimming took off 2 bases at V and 4 bases at J, with 11 bases between the two ends. In germline, CDR1 is MNHEY, CDR2 SVGEGT. This CDR3 has 14 amino acids. This clone was picked up one time. Enrolled during active infection, Seattle patients were then followed longitudinally. Per the study methods: Amplification of reference gene primers provided the estimated nucleated cell counts. Profiling relied on immunoSEQ multiplex PCR, and the TCRdb table lists in-frame clones only, not all of them. V and J calls and clone size are copied from that table; D and trimming were computed from the DNA. The repertoire holds 100,000 to 150,000 clones, with around nine tenths as singletons.

The clonotype originates from a woman in her 70s with COVID-19, enrolled during active disease. Sequencing was carried out using peripheral blood. The chain has TRBV6-2 or TRBV6-3 and TRBJ1-1, with D unclear. This CDR3 reads CASSYLAGVTEAFF. The CDR3 coding sequence is TGTGCCAGCAGTTACCTAGCCGGAGTCACTGAAGCTTTCTTT.